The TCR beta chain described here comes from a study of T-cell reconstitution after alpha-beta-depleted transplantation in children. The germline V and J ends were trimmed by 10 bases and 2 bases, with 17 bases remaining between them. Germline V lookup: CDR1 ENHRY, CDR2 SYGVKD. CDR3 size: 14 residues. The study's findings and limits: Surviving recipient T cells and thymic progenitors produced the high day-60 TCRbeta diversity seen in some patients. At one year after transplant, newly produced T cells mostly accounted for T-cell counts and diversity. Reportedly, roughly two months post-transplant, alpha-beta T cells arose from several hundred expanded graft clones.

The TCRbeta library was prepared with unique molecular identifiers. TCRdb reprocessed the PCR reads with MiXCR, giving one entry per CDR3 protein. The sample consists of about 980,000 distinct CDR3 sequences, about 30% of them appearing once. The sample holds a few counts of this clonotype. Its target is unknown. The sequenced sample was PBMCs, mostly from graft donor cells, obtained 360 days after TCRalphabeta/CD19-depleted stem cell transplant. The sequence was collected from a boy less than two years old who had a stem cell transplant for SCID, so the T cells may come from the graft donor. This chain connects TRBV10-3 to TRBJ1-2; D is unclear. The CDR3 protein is CATRAIMANYGYTF. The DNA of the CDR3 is TGTGCCACGCGGGCCATTATGGCAAACTATGGCTACACCTTC.